The 26 T cell receptor beta chains below were found in one sample sequenced in a study of identical twins. TCRdb processed the 5' RACE reads anew with MiXCR; each CDR3 protein has one entry. The sample has some 1,700,000 distinct CDR3 sequences; more than 30% are singletons. Material for sequencing was cord blood. These receptor sequences come from a newborn girl in good health.

Many counts were recorded for this clonotype. The chain uses TRBV6-1 and TRBJ1-2, with D unclear. Germline V gene sequence: CDR1 MNHNS, CDR2 SASEGT. Trimming shortened V by 5 bases and J by 6 bases, and 4 bases separated the two germline ends. The CDR3 spans 10 residues. This CDR3 is CASSRDGYTF. The DNA for the CDR3 is TGTGCCAGCAGTCGGGATGGCTACACCTTC.

The rearrangement links TRBV2 to TRBJ2-7, with D possibly TRBD1 on 6 matching bases. This CDR3 contains 14 residues. Deletions cut 10 bases from V and 0 bases from J, with 16 bases between. Germline V gene sequence: CDR1 SNHLY, CDR2 FYNNEI. Here the CDR3 reads CATFDRLSSYEQYF. The CDR3 DNA is TGTGCCACCTTCGACAGGCTAAGCTCCTACGAGCAGTACTTC.

This clonotype was found many times. The rearrangement joins TRBV29-1 to TRBJ2-3; 10 bases are a match to TRBD2. The CDR3 spans 15 residues. With 8 bases clipped from V and 2 bases from J, the junction kept 10 bases outside the gene matches. Germline assignment: CDR1 SQVTM and CDR2 ANQGSEA. The chain's CDR3 is CSLWTSGGPTDTQYF. The CDR3 DNA follows: TGCAGCTTATGGACTAGCGGAGGGCCCACAGATACGCAGTATTTT.

This clonotype was seen only a few times. The chain has TRBV7-2 and TRBJ2-7; D remains unclear. V lost 0 bases and J 2 bases, leaving 14 bases between the germline ends. The germline V gene has CDR1 SGHTA and CDR2 FQGNSA. The CDR3 extends over 16 amino acids. CDR3 coding DNA: TGTGCCAGCAGCTTAGCGGGTAGCTTCTCCACCTACGAGCAGTACTTC. Translated: CASSLAGSFSTYEQYF.

This clonotype was seen more than once but under ten times. At one of its ends the junction is not consistent with the germline gene, which may arise from a read error. The CDR3 is CASSFAGTGGLFF. Written as DNA, the CDR3 is TGTGCCAGCAGTTTTGCCGGGACAGGGGGGCTGTTTTTT. The J gene is TRBJ2-2, the V gene TRBV12-3 or TRBV12-4; 11 nucleotides align to TRBD1. The CDR3 totals 13 residues.

J is TRBJ1-1 and V is TRBV3-1; D unclear. The CDR3 covers 14 residues. The V gene lost 1 base and the J gene lost 6 bases, with 12 bases spanning the gap. CDR1 and CDR2 (germline): LGHDT, YNNKEL (reference sequence). CDR3 sequence: CASSQAHELAEAFF. In nucleotides, the CDR3 is TGTGCCAGCAGCCAAGCCCACGAACTGGCTGAAGCTTTCTTT.

This chain joins TRBV25-1 and TRBJ2-3; maybe TRBD2 (6 bases). V shed 3 bases and J shed 1 base, with 11 bases lying between them. The V gene's germline CDR1 is MGHDK and CDR2 SYGVNS. CDR3 length: 15 amino acids. The CDR3 nucleotides read TGTGCCAGCAGTGACTGGGCTAGCGGCACAGATACGCAGTATTTT. Translation: CASSDWASGTDTQYF.

V usage is TRBV25-1 and J usage is TRBJ2-3; the D is unclear. The germline gives CDR1 MGHDK, CDR2 SYGVNS. This CDR3 is built from 10 residues. Trimming removed 7 bases from V and 6 bases from J, with 5 bases in between. CDR3 in amino acids: CASKRDTQYF. In DNA, the CDR3 is TGTGCCAGCAAGAGGGATACGCAGTATTTT.

This chain uses TRBV29-1 with TRBJ2-4; perhaps D is TRBD1 or TRBD2 (5 bases each). The CDR3 extends over 18 amino acids. Germline V gene data show CDR1 as SQVTM and CDR2 as ANQGSEA. Trimming stripped 4 bases from V and 0 bases from J, with 22 bases between. Here the CDR3 DNA reads TGCAGCGTTGCTCGACTGGGGGTATATGTTCGAGCCAAAAACATTCAGTACTTC. Its protein product is CSVARLGVYVRAKNIQYF.

This chain uses TRBV9 with TRBJ2-2; D not resolved. The CDR3 is 12 residues long. Germline V gene sequence: CDR1 SGDLS, CDR2 YYNGEE. Trimming removed 0 bases at V and 8 bases at J, with 5 bases between. CDR3 residues: CASSVVWGELFF. The CDR3 DNA reads as TGTGCCAGCAGCGTAGTTTGGGGGGAGCTGTTTTTT.

The chain combines TRBV7-2 with TRBJ1-5; unclear D gene. The CDR3 loop spans 13 amino acids. Germline CDR1 reads SGHTA; CDR2 reads FQGNSA. The ends were cut back, 5 bases at V and 0 bases at J, with 5 bases in the middle. In DNA, the CDR3 is TGTGCCAGCAGCGTCTGTAGCAATCAGCCCCAGCATTTT. Amino acids: CASSVCSNQPQHF.

As regards this clonotype: A junction end diverges from the germline sequence, so it may reflect a read error. J is TRBJ2-4 and V is TRBV5-4; D gene uncertain. Germline V lookup: CDR1 SGHNT, CDR2 YYREEE (reference sequence). The length of the CDR3 is 12 residues. Here the CDR3 reads CASSLGYEAQYF. The CDR3 coding sequence is TGCGCCAGCAGCTTGGGATACGAGGCCCAGTACTTC.

This chain connects TRBV18 to TRBJ2-7; D assignment may be TRBD1 or TRBD2 (6 bases each). Germline CDR1 KGHSH, CDR2 LQKENI. This CDR3 spans 14 amino acids. V lost 4 bases and J lost 5, with 15 bases in between. CDR3 loop: CASSRGASQDEQYF. The CDR3, as DNA: TGTGCCAGCTCACGGGGGGCTAGCCAGGACGAGCAGTACTTC.

V usage is TRBV28 and J usage is TRBJ2-4; D possibly corresponds to TRBD1 (6 bases). The J call is doubtful: the DNA matches TRBJ2-7 better. CDR3 length equals 15 residues. Germline values: CDR1 MDHEN, CDR2 SYDVKM. The CDR3 region has the DNA TGTGCCAGCAGTTTACCCGGACAGCCCGACTACGAGCAGTACTTC. It is translated as CASSLPGQPDYEQYF.

The V and J genes are TRBV20-1 and TRBJ2-3; unclear D gene. The CDR3 has 14 amino acids. CDR1 and CDR2 from the germline V gene are DFQATT and SNEGSKA (reference sequence). The V and J ends lost 3 bases and 0 bases respectively, with 10 bases between them. This CDR3 reads CSASLTASTDTQYF. The CDR3 DNA is TGCAGTGCTAGCCTTACAGCTAGCACAGATACGCAGTATTTT.

The chain couples TRBV29-1 to TRBJ1-1, with D unresolved. CDR1 and CDR2 (germline): SQVTM, ANQGSEA. This CDR3 spans 14 amino acids. The V and J ends lost 4 bases and 0 bases respectively, with 12 bases between them. The DNA of the CDR3 is TGCAGCGTTGCGGGTTTGGGCGTGAACACTGAAGCTTTCTTT. Protein product: CSVAGLGVNTEAFF.

The chain joins TRBV5-1 to TRBJ2-7; D gene unclear. Trimming removed 0 bases at V and 2 bases at J, with 9 bases between. The germline V gene has CDR1 SGHRS and CDR2 YFSETQ. The CDR3 extends over 14 amino acids. Here the CDR3 reads CASSLVPVAYEQYF. In nucleotides, the CDR3 is TGCGCCAGCAGCTTGGTGCCGGTAGCCTACGAGCAGTACTTC.

This clonotype was recorded a few times. The chain couples TRBV6-6 to TRBJ1-1, with a possible D match to TRBD1 (5 bases). V dropped 3 bases and J dropped 1 base, with 12 bases sitting between them. CDR3 length: 15 residues. Looked up from germline, CDR1 is MNHNY and CDR2 is SVGAGI (reference sequence). CDR3 sequence reads: CASSYYSGPNTEAFF. CDR3 nucleotide sequence: TGTGCCAGCAGTTATTATTCGGGGCCGAACACTGAAGCTTTCTTT.

The chain recombines TRBV29-1 with TRBJ1-2, with a tentative D call TRBD1 (5 bases). This CDR3 spans 12 amino acids. CDR1 is SQVTM, CDR2 ANQGSEA, per germline. V was clipped by 4 bases and J by 7 bases, with 13 bases between them. The CDR3 region is CSVGSGVSGYTF. In DNA, the CDR3 is TGCAGCGTTGGGTCGGGGGTCAGTGGCTACACCTTC.

This clonotype was seen a few times. This chain connects TRBV20-1 to TRBJ2-5; 9 bases fit TRBD1. Losses at the gene ends were 5 bases for V and 11 bases for J; bases not matched to a gene: 12. This CDR3 region has 13 residues. In germline, CDR1 is DFQATT, CDR2 SNEGSKA (reference sequence). CDR3 DNA sequence: TGCAGTGCTCCGGGACAGGGAATGGGAGAGCAGTACTTC. It is translated as CSAPGQGMGEQYF.

The chain carries TRBV6-6 and TRBJ2-1; D gene ambiguous. Germline CDR1 and CDR2: MNHNY and SVGAGI (reference sequence). The V and J ends lost 4 bases and 8 bases respectively, with 12 bases between them. The CDR3 has 13 residues. This CDR3 reads CASSSLVSYEQFF. Written as DNA, the CDR3 is TGTGCCAGCAGTTCGCTAGTATCGTATGAGCAGTTCTTC.

This chain joins TRBV5-1 and TRBJ1-1, with 9 bases aligning to TRBD1. CDR1 is SGHRS, CDR2 YFSETQ, per germline. The CDR3 sequence is 16 residues long. The V segment lost 5 bases and the J segment 3 bases; nucleotides outside the gene matches: 11. The CDR3 spells CASRRRDRELDTEAFF. DNA of the CDR3: TGCGCCAGCAGACGCCGGGACAGGGAATTGGACACTGAAGCTTTCTTT.

This clonotype was detected a few times. CDR3: CSARDHTEAFF. Written as DNA, the CDR3 is TGCAGTGCTAGAGATCACACTGAAGCTTTCTTT. J is TRBJ1-1 and V is TRBV20-1; no firm D call. There are 11 residues in the CDR3. Germline V lookup: CDR1 DFQATT, CDR2 SNEGSKA (reference sequence). The germline V and J ends were trimmed by 0 bases and 3 bases, with 2 bases remaining between them.

This clonotype was observed a few times. The chain links TRBV12-3 or TRBV12-4 to TRBJ2-1, with D possibly called TRBD1 or TRBD2 (5 bases each). The CDR3 consists of 16 residues. V shed 6 bases and J shed 8 bases, with 23 bases lying between them. CDR3 sequence reads: CASSTRPGRTFDEQFF. The CDR3 region has the DNA TGTGCCAGCAGCACACGCCCGGGACGGACATTTGATGAGCAGTTCTTC.

This clonotype turned up a few times. The chain carries TRBV5-1 and TRBJ2-4; D remains unclear. CDR3 length: 16 amino acids. In germline, CDR1 is SGHRS, CDR2 YFSETQ. Trimming shortened V by 0 bases and J by 3 bases, and 13 bases separated the two germline ends. CDR3 region: CASSLGPLTGKNIQYF. The CDR3, as DNA: TGCGCCAGCAGCTTGGGACCACTTACGGGCAAAAACATTCAGTACTTC.

The CDR3 is CASSFLGRARGGDIQYF. The CDR3 DNA reads TGTGCCAGCAGTTTCCTCGGGAGGGCCCGGGGTGGGGACATTCAGTACTTC. V is TRBV27 and J is TRBJ2-4, with TRBD2 matching 8 bases. The CDR3 has 17 amino acids. J lost 8 bases, V lost 3 bases, and 15 bases had no gene match. Germline CDR1 and CDR2: MNHEY and SMNVEV (reference sequence).